This TCR beta chain was sequenced for a study of cytomegalovirus exposure and HLA in healthy donors. V shed 6 bases, J shed 6 bases, and the junction held 8 bases outside the gene matches. CDR1 is SNHLY, CDR2 FYNNEI, per germline. The CDR3 loop spans 14 amino acids. Use of 60 Vbeta and 13 Jbeta primers characterized the PCR. Sequencing was performed with immunoSEQ multiplex PCR; in TCRdb, only in-frame clones are kept and a portion is missing. Of 150,000 to 200,000 clones in the sample, approximately 88% were seen once. This TCR was sampled from a man aged 30 to 39 in good health and CMV-seronegative. Sequenced: PBMCs. The rearrangement uses TRBV2 and TRBJ2-4; 7 bases line up with TRBD1. This CDR3 reads CASRAGTEVNIQYF. The CDR3 nucleotides read TGTGCCAGCAGGGCCGGGACAGAAGTAAACATTCAGTACTTC.